These 13 T cell receptor beta chains originate from one sample sequenced in a study of OX40 agonist ivuxolimab in advanced cancers. Library prep was done by the immunoSEQ multiplex PCR assay. TCRdb limited this immuneACCESS table to in-frame rearrangements with V and J called. A share of clones is missing; checked studies link under half to unresolved V genes, and the rest is unexplained. The sample table shows 65,000 to 95,000 clones, and about 85% are seen once. More than 3.5% of the sample belongs to the ten largest clones. The starting material was CD4+ or CD8+ T cells sorted from blood, obtained in a trial of the OX40 agonist ivuxolimab. The receptor source for this set is an adult with an advanced solid tumor such as melanoma, head and neck, liver or kidney cancer.

The gene calls are TRBV23-1 and TRBJ2-2; possibly TRBD2 for D (5 bases). TRBV23-1 is filed as an ORF, its function uncertain. This CDR3 region has 15 residues. The ends were cut back, 8 bases at V and 5 bases at J, with 18 bases in the middle. CDR3 nucleotide sequence: TGCGCCAGCGGCCCCGGATACAGAGGGACCGGGGAGCTGTTTTTT. Residues: CASGPGYRGTGELFF.

The rearrangement uses TRBV7-2 and TRBJ2-5; 12 nucleotides agree with TRBD2. The CDR3 length is 14 residues. Germline trimming cut 5 bases from V and 4 bases from J; bases unmatched to any gene: 2. The germline CDR1 and CDR2 sequences are SGHTA and FQGNSA. CDR3 sequence (DNA): TGTGCCAGCAGCCAGGGACTAGCGGGAGAGACCCAGTACTTC. Its translation: CASSQGLAGETQYF.

The table lists this clone with a count of one. This chain uses TRBV28 with TRBJ2-1; D possibly corresponds to TRBD1 (5 bases). CDR3 size: 14 residues. V was trimmed by 3 bases and J by 8 bases, leaving 14 bases between them. The germline gives CDR1 MDHEN, CDR2 SYDVKM. The CDR3 nucleotides are TGTGCCAGCAGTTTGGGGCTAACCTTGGATGAGCAGTTCTTC. It translates to CASSLGLTLDEQFF.

This chain links TRBV6-5 with TRBJ2-1, with D perhaps TRBD1 (6 bases). The germline V gene has CDR1 MNHEY and CDR2 SVGAGI. The CDR3 contains 14 residues. V lost 4 bases, J lost 11 bases, and 18 bases lay in between. CDR3 in amino acids: CASSSPPEDSQQFF. The CDR3 DNA reads TGTGCCAGCAGTTCCCCCCCTGAGGACAGCCAGCAGTTCTTC.

This clone was observed a single time. CDR3 nucleotide sequence: TGTGCCAGCAGAGCACTCAGGGTGGATACGCAGTATTTT. This translates into CASRALRVDTQYF. The chain employs TRBV11-2 and TRBJ2-3; a possible D gene is TRBD1 (5 bases). CDR3 size: 13 residues. Germline assignment: CDR1 SGHAT and CDR2 FQNNGV. Between the trimmed V and J ends, which lost 6 bases and 6 bases, there was a span of 13 bases.

V usage is TRBV28 and J usage is TRBJ2-2; tentatively, D is TRBD1 (6 bases). Germline CDR1 MDHEN, CDR2 SYDVKM. The CDR3 contains 15 residues. The V end was cut by 6 bases, the J end by 8 bases, with 19 bases between. CDR3 loop: CASSPGWGPTGELFF. CDR3 DNA sequence: TGTGCCAGCAGCCCGGGGTGGGGGCCGACTGGGGAGCTGTTTTTT.

The chain has TRBV19 and TRBJ1-2, with TRBD1 matching over 8 bases. In germline, CDR1 is LNHDA, CDR2 SQIVND (reference sequence). Unmatched junction bases numbered 11, after V lost 7 bases and J lost 7 bases. The CDR3 has 14 amino acids. In DNA form, the CDR3 reads TGTGCCAGTAAGGGGACAGGAATACTCGGTGGCTACACCTTC. This encodes CASKGTGILGGYTF.

V is TRBV6-1 and J is TRBJ2-1; TRBD2 aligns across 9 bases. The CDR3 spans 17 residues. In germline, CDR1 is MNHNS, CDR2 SASEGT. Germline trimming cut 2 bases from V and 7 bases from J; bases unmatched to any gene: 12. The CDR3 sequence is CASSESRISGSGNEQFF. In DNA, the CDR3 is TGTGCCAGCAGTGAAAGTCGCATTAGCGGGAGCGGGAATGAGCAGTTCTTC.

CDR3 protein: CASSQPLNEQFF. CDR3 DNA: TGTGCCAGCAGCCAACCCCTCAATGAGCAGTTCTTC. The genes are TRBV28 and TRBJ2-1, with D unclear. The CDR3 loop spans 12 amino acids. CDR1 is MDHEN, CDR2 SYDVKM, per germline. With 6 bases removed from V and 6 bases from J, the gap between germline ends came to 9 bases. The whole variable domain, remainder taken from reference TRBV28 and TRBJ2-1, is DVKVTQSSRYLVKRTGEKVFLECVQDMDHENMFWYRQDPGLGLRLIYFSYDVKMKEKGDIPEGYSVSREKKERFSLILESASTNQTSMYLCASSQPLNEQFFGPGTRLTVL.

The V call is TRBV19, the J call TRBJ1-3; D may be TRBD1 (6 bases). This CDR3 has 15 residues. Germline V gene lookup returns CDR1 LNHDA and CDR2 SQIVND (reference sequence). V was clipped by 3 bases and J by 3 bases, with 12 bases between them. In DNA form, the CDR3 reads TGTGCCAGTAGTATCCGCGGGACAAATGGAAACACCATATATTTT. This encodes CASSIRGTNGNTIYF.

This chain uses TRBV4-3 with TRBJ2-1; TRBD2 matches at 7 bases. This CDR3 is 15 amino acids long. CDR1 is LGHNA, CDR2 YSLEER, per germline. The J segment lost 6 bases and the V segment lost 1 base, leaving 6 bases of the junction unmatched. The CDR3 DNA follows: TGCGCCAGCAGCCAAGCGGCGGGAGAGGGCAATGAGCAGTTCTTC. This translates into CASSQAAGEGNEQFF.

Only a few counts were recorded for this clone. This rearrangement joins TRBV6-6 to TRBJ1-3, with a tentative D call TRBD1 (5 bases). The germline V and J ends were trimmed by 4 bases and 1 base, with 11 bases remaining between them. The V gene's germline CDR1 is MNHNY and CDR2 SVGAGI (reference sequence). The CDR3 loop spans 15 amino acids. DNA of the CDR3: TGTGCCAGCAGTTCCTTCGGGGGGTCTGGAAACACCATATATTTT. It translates to CASSSFGGSGNTIYF.

This clone was recorded a few times. The V gene is TRBV4-3, the J gene TRBJ2-3; unclear D gene. This CDR3 has 14 residues. Per germline, CDR1 LGHNA and CDR2 YSLEER. V was cut by 3 bases and J by 6 bases, with 13 bases left in between. The CDR3: CASSQIKDPDTQYF. For the CDR3, the DNA is TGCGCCAGCAGCCAGATCAAGGACCCGGATACGCAGTATTTT.